This TCR beta chain stems from a study of T cells after yellow fever vaccination (dated by TCRdb to 2018 to 2020). Broadly, across the study: The SMART-Seq v4 Ultra Low Input RNA kit was used to prepare libraries from fractions with low cell numbers. Two healthy male donors made up the cohort, one aged 18 to 30 years and the other aged 30 to 40 years. To track T-cell clones before and after primary and booster YFV17D yellow fever vaccination, bulk TCR alpha and beta repertoires were sequenced longitudinally. Blood was drawn at multiple timepoints before and after primary and secondary immunization, with bulk PBMC replicates and cell subsets isolated. Paper-wide results and their limitations: Computational filtering was required because FACS-sorted repertoires could contain abundant contaminating clonotypes from the bulk population. Compared with the primary T-cell response, the secondary T-cell response was faster but weaker, reaching its peak on day 5 rather than on day 15. A small share of clonotypes was detected in both CD4 and CD8 compartments, with the overlap likely arising from convergent recombination. Most clones expanded after primary vaccination were re-detected after the booster (approximately 95% of CD4 and 80% to 90% of CD8), suggesting broad memory maintenance. Because the study included only a couple of donors, the extent to which the findings can be generalized is limited.

TCRdb shows the sequencer as Illumina NovaSeq 6000. TCR cDNA was made using 5'RACE template switching, a step that added a universal primer site and unique molecular identifiers. Priming for cDNA synthesis came from both the TCR alpha and TCR beta constant segments. Two PCR steps were used to amplify libraries, with sample barcodes and sequencing adapters being added in the second step. Libraries were sequenced on Illumina HiSeq 2500 (2x100 bp) or NovaSeq (2x150 bp). As for how the authors treated the data: MIGEC handled demultiplexing of reads and collapsing into UMI consensus sequences, while MiXCR performed V(D)J alignment. Using edgeR on replicate PBMC samples, clonotypes were called vaccine-responding if FDR was below 0.01 and the log2 fold change was above 5 up to day 15. Bulk clonotypes were assigned CD4 or CD8 identity according to which sequenced CD4 or CD8 repertoire held them at higher abundance. TCRdb redid the processing of the public reads, applying fastp at Q25 and MiXCR, and retained in-frame beta chains. CDR3 protein duplicates are merged, each entry listing the most common genes and DNA. The V and J calls and clone size are TCRdb's, not the authors'. This sample lists 300,000 to 400,000 distinct CDR3 sequences; roughly 4% were detected once. The top ten clones comprise about 24% of the sample.

The treatment or condition label for this specimen denotes: live attenuated yellow fever vaccine strain. At each blood-draw timepoint, two biological replicates of bulk PBMCs were obtained. A standard Ficoll-Paque protocol was used to isolate PBMCs from peripheral blood. TriZol was used to extract RNA from bulk PBMCs, from CD4 and CD8 fractions, and from dextramer-positive and dextramer-negative fractions. V lost 6 bases and J lost 2 bases; the stretch between them is 16 bases long. Looking up the germline V gene yields CDR1 MNHNS and CDR2 SASEGT. The CDR3 has 15 amino acids, counting the end cysteine and phenylalanine. Kept here is only the CDR3 DNA, which spans 45 bases and is read in frame from base 1. Of note for this clonotype: The specificity of this receptor is unknown. No base quality values were provided; no much bigger clone lies one nucleotide off.

The V gene is TRBV6-1 and the J gene is TRBJ1-1; the D gene lacks a confident call. The sample was PBMCs, taken 5 days after the yellow fever booster vaccination. The clonotype was recovered from a man in his late teens or twenties who received the YFV17D yellow fever vaccine. The DNA sequence is as follows: TGTGCCAGCAGCTCACCGGATAAGGGAAACACTGAAGCTTTCTTT. It translates as CASSSPDKGNTEAFF.